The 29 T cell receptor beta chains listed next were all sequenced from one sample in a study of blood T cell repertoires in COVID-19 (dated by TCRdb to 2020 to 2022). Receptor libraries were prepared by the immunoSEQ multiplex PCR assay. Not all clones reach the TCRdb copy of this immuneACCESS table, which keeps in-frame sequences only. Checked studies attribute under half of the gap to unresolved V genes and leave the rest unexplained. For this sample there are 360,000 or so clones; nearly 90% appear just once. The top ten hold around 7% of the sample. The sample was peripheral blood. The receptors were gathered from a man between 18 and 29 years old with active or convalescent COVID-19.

The CDR3 nucleotides read TGTGCCAGCAGCTTCGCGGGGGGGGGCACTGGCTACACCTTC. Its translation: CASSFAGGGTGYTF. V is TRBV7-2 and J is TRBJ1-2, with D perhaps TRBD1 (6 bases). The CDR3 length is 14 residues. Per germline, CDR1 SGHTA and CDR2 FQGNSA. Trimming shortened V by 3 bases and J by 7 bases, and 15 bases separated the two germline ends.

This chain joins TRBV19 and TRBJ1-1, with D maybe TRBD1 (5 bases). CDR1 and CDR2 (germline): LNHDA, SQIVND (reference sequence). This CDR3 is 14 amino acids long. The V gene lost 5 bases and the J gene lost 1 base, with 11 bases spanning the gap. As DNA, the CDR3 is TGTGCCAGTAGTCGGGAGACAGCGAACACTGAAGCTTTCTTT. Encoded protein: CASSRETANTEAFF.

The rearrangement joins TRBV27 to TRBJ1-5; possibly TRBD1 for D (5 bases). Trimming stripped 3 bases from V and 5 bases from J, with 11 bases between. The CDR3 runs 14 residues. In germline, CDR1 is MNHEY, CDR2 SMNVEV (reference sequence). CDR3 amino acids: CASSLWQGDQPQHF. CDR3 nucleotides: TGTGCCAGCAGTTTGTGGCAGGGCGATCAGCCCCAGCATTTT.

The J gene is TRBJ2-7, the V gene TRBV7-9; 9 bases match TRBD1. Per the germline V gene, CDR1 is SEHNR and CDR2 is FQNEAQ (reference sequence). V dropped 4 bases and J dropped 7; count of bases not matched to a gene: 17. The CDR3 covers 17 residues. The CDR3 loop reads CASSSNNLDRGVGEQYF. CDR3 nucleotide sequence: TGTGCCAGCAGCTCAAATAACTTGGACAGGGGAGTTGGTGAGCAGTACTTC.

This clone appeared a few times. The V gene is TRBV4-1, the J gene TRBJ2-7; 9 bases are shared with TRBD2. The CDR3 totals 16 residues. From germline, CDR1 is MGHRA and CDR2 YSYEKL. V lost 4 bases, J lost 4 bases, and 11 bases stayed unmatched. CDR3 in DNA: TGCGCCAGCAGCCTAGGCGGGCCTAGCGGGATTTACGAGCAGTACTTC. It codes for CASSLGGPSGIYEQYF.

The CDR3 nucleotides are TGCGCCAGCAGCCAGGGGGCATCGAACACTGAAGCTTTCTTT. It is translated as CASSQGASNTEAFF. The chain links TRBV5-1 to TRBJ1-1, with 8 nucleotides matching TRBD1. This CDR3 is 14 amino acids long. Losses at the gene ends were 4 bases for V and 1 base for J; bases not matched to a gene: 3. CDR1 is SGHRS and CDR2 is YFSETQ in the germline V gene.

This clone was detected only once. The CDR3 protein is CASSLTGTSYNEQFF. Here the CDR3 DNA reads TGTGCCAGCAGTCTTACAGGGACCTCCTACAATGAGCAGTTCTTC. This sequence joins TRBV6-2 or TRBV6-3 and TRBJ2-1; a weak D match, TRBD1 (6 bases). The CDR3 length is 15 residues. Trimming removed 5 bases from V and 0 bases from J, with 11 bases in between. CDR1 and CDR2 (germline): MNHEY, SVGEGT.

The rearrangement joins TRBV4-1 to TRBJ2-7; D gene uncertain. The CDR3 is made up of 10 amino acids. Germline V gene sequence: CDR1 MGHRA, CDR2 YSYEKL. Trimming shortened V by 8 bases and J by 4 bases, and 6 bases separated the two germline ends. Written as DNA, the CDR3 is TGCGCCAGCCCCCGGTACGAGCAGTACTTC. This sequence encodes CASPRYEQYF.

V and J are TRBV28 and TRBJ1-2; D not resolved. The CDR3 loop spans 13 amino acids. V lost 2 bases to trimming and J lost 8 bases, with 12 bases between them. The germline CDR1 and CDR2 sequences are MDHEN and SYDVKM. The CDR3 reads CASSLTGLWGYTF. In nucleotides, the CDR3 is TGTGCCAGCAGTTTAACCGGACTGTGGGGCTACACCTTC.

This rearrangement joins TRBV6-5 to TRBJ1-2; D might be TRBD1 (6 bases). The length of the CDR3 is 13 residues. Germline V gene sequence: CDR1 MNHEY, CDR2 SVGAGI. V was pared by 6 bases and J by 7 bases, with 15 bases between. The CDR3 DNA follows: TGTGCCAGCAGCCCCGGGACATCGTTTGGCTACACCTTC. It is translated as CASSPGTSFGYTF.

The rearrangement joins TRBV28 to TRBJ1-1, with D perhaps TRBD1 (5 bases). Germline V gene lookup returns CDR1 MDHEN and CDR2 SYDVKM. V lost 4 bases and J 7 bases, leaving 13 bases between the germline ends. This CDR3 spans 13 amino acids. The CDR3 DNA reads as TGTGCCAGCAGTTGGGGCTCAGGCAATGAAGCTTTCTTT. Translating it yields CASSWGSGNEAFF.

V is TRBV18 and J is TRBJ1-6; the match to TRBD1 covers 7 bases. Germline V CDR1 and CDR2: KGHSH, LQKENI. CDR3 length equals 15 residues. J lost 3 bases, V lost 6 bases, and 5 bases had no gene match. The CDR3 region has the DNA TGTGCCAGCTCGCAGAGACAGGGCTATAATTCACCCCTCCACTTT. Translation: CASSQRQGYNSPLHF. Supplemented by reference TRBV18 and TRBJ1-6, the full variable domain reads NAGVMQNPRHLVRRRGQEARLRCSPMKGHSHVYWYRQLPEEGLKFMVYLQKENIIDESGMPKERFSAEFPKEGPSILRIQQVVRGDSAAYFCASSQRQGYNSPLHFGNGTRLTVT.

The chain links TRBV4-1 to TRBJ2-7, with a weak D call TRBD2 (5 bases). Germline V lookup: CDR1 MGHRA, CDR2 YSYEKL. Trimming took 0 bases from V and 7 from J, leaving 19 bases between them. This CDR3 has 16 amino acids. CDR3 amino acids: CASSQDPSGTVSEQYF. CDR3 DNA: TGCGCCAGCAGCCAAGATCCCAGCGGTACAGTCTCTGAGCAGTACTTC.

Written as DNA, the CDR3 is TGTGCCAGCAGCTCGGACAGGGGGCCTCAGCCCCAGCATTTT. It codes for CASSSDRGPQPQHF. The rearrangement links TRBV7-2 to TRBJ1-5; 11 bases agree with TRBD1. The germline CDR1 and CDR2 sequences are SGHTA and FQGNSA. Unmatched junction bases numbered 2, after V lost 4 bases and J lost 6 bases. This CDR3 has 14 amino acids.

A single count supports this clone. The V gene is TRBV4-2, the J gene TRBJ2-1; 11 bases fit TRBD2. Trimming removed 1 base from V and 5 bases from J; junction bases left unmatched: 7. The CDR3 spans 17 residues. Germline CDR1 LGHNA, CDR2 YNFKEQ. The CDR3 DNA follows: TGTGCCAGCAGCCAAGGAGGCGGGACTAGCGGCAACAATGAGCAGTTCTTC. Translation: CASSQGGGTSGNNEQFF.

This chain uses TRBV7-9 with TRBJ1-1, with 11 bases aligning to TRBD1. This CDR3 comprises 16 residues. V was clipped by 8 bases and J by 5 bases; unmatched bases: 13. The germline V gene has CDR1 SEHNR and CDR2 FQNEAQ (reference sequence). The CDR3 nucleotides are TGTGCCAGCCCCGGGACAGGGGGAGTCATTTCTACTGAAGCTTTCTTT. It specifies CASPGTGGVISTEAFF.

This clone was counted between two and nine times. This CDR3 reads CASSYHAKSNQPQHF. Written as DNA, the CDR3 is TGTGCCAGCAGTTACCACGCTAAGAGCAATCAGCCCCAGCATTTT. The rearrangement links TRBV6-2 or TRBV6-3 to TRBJ1-5; D is uncertain. CDR1 is MNHEY and CDR2 is SVGEGT in the germline V gene. The CDR3 totals 15 residues. Trimming took 2 bases from V and 1 from J, leaving 9 bases between them.

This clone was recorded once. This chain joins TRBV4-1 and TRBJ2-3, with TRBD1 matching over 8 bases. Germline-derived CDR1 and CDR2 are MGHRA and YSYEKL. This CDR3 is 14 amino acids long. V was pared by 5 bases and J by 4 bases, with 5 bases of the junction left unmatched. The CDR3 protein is CASSAQGQADTQYF. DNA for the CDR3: TGCGCCAGCAGCGCCCAGGGACAGGCAGATACGCAGTATTTT.

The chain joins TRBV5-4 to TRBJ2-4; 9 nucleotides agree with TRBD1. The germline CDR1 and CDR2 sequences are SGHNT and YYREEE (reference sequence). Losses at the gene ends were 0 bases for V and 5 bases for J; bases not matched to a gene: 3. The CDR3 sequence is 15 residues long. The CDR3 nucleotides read TGTGCCAGCAGCTTGGAGGACAGGGGAGAAAACATTCAGTACTTC. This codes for CASSLEDRGENIQYF.

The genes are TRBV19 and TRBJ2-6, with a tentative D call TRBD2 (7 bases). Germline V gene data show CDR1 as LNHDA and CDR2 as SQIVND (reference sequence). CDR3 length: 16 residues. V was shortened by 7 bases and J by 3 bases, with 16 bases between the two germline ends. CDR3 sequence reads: CASTPRGAHGANVLTF. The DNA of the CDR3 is TGTGCCAGTACCCCACGGGGGGCGCATGGGGCCAACGTCCTGACTTTC.

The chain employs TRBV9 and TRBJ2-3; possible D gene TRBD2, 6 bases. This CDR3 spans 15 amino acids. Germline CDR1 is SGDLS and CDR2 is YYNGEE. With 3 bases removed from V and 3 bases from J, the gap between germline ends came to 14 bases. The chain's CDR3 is CASSARESGTDTQYF. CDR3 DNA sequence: TGTGCCAGCAGCGCCCGGGAGTCTGGAACAGATACGCAGTATTTT.

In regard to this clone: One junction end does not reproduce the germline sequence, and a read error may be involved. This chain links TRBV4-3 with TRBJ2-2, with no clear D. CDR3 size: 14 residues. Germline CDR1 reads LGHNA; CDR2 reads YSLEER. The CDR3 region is CASSLGLNSGELFF. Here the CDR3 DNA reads TGCGCCAGCAGTCTAGGTTTGAACTCCGGGGAGCTGTTTTTT.

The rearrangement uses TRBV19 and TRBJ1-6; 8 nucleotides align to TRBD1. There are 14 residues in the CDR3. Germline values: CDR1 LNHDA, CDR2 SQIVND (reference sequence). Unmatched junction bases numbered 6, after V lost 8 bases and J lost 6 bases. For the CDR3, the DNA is TGTGCCAGTCGGACAGGGTCTGGTAATTCACCCCTCCACTTT. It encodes CASRTGSGNSPLHF. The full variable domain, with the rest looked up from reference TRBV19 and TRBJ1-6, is DGGITQSPKYLFRKEGQNVTLSCEQNLNHDAMYWYRQDPGQGLRLIYYSQIVNDFQKGDIAEGYSVSREKKESFPLTVTSAQKNPTAFYLCASRTGSGNSPLHFGNGTRLTVT.

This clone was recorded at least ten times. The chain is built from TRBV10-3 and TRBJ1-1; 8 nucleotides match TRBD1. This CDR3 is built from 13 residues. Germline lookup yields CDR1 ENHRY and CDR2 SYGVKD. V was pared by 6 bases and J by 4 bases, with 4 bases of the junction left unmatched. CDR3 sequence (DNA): TGTGCCATCAGCCGACAGGGGAGCACTGAAGCTTTCTTT. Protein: CAISRQGSTEAFF.

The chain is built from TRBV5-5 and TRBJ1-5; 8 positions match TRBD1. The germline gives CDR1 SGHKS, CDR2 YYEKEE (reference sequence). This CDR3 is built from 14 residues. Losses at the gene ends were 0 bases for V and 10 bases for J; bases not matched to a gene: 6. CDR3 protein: CASSLGQGQSPQHF. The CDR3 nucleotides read TGTGCCAGCAGCTTGGGACAGGGGCAAAGTCCCCAGCATTTT. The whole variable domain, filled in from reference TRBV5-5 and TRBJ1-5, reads DAGVTQSPTHLIKTRGQQVTLRCSPISGHKSVSWYQQVLGQGPQFIFQYYEKEERGRGNFPDRFSARQFPNYSSELNVNALLLGDSALYLCASSLGQGQSPQHFGDGTRLSIL.

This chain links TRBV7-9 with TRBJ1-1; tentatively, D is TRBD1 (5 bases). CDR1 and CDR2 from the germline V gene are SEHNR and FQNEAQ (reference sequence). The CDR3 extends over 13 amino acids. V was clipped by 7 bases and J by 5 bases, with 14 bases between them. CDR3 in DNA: TGTGCCAGCACCCGGGGGAGCGAGACTGAAGCTTTCTTT. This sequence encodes CASTRGSETEAFF.

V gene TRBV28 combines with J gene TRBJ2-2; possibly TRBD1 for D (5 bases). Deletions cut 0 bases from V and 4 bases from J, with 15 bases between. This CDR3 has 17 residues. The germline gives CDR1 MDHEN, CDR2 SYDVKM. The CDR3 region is CASSLWGPGLSTGELFF. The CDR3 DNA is TGTGCCAGCAGTTTATGGGGTCCAGGGCTTAGCACCGGGGAGCTGTTTTTT.

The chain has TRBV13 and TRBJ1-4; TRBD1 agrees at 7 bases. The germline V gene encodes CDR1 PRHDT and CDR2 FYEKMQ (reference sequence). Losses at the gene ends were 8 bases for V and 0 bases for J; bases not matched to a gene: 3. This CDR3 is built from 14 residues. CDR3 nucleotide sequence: TGTGCCAGCCGGACAGGCGCAACTAATGAAAAACTGTTTTTT. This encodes CASRTGATNEKLFF.

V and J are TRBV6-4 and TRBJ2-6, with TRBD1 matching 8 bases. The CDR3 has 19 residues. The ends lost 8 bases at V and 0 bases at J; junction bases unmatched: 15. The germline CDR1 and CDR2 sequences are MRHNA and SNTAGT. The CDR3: CASRPGGTGEPSGANVLTF. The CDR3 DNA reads TGTGCCAGCCGTCCCGGCGGGACAGGTGAACCCTCTGGGGCCAACGTCCTGACTTTC.